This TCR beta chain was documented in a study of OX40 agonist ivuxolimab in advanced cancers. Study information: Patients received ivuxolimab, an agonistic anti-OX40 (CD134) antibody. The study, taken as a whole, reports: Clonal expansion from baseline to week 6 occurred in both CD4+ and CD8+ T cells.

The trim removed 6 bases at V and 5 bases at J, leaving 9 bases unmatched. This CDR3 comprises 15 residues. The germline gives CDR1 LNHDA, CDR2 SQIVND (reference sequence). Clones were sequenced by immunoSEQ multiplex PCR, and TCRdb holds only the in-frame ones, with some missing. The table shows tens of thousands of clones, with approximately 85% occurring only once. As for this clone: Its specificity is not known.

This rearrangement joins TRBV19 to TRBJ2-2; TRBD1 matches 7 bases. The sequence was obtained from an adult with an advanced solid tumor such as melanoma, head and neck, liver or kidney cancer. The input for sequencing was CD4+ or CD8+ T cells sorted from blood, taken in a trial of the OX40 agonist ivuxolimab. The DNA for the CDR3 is TGTGCCAGTAGCGACGACAGGGTGACTACCGGGGAGCTGTTTTTT. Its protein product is CASSDDRVTTGELFF.